The clone carrying this T cell receptor beta chain was seen repeatedly, ten times or more. Its antigen is not identified. This specimen comes from a study of T-cell reconstitution after alpha-beta-depleted transplantation in children. A TCRbeta library incorporating unique molecular identifiers was prepared. TCRdb analysed the PCR reads with MiXCR anew, one entry per CDR3 protein. The sample lists roughly 100,000 distinct CDR3 sequences; roughly 7.1% were seen once. Trimming pared 4 bases from V and 2 bases from J, leaving 15 bases between. Germline V lookup: CDR1 SQVTM, CDR2 ANQGSEA. The length of the CDR3 is 15 residues. Overall study results and limits: Several hundred expanded graft clones reportedly supplied alpha-beta T cells about two months after transplant. At one year after transplant, newly produced T cells mostly accounted for T-cell counts and diversity. Several patients had high TCRbeta diversity at day 60; it came from surviving recipient T cells and thymic progenitors.

This receptor was identified in a boy between 2 and 10 years old with acute lymphoblastic leukemia, due to receive a stem cell transplant. The sample in question was PBMCs, obtained before TCRalphabeta/CD19-depleted stem cell transplant. The gene calls are TRBV29-1 and TRBJ1-5; no firm D call. The CDR3 is CSVAPSGDGNQPQHF. CDR3 nucleotides: TGCAGCGTTGCCCCCTCGGGAGATGGCAATCAGCCCCAGCATTTT.